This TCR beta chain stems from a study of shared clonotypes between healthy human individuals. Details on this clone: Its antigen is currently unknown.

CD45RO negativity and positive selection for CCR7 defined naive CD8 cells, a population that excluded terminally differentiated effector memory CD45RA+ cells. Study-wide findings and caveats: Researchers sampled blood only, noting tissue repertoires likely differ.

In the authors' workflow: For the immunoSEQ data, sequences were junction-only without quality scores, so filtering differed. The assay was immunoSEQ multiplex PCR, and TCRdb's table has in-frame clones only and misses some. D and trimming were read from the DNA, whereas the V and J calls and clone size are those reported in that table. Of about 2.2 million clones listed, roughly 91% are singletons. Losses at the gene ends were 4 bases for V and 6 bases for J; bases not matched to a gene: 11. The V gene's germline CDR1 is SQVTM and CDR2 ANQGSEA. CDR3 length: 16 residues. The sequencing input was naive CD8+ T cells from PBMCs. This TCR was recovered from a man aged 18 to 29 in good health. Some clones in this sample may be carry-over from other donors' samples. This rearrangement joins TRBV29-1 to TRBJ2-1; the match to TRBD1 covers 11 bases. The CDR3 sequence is CSVVSRRDRGSNEQFF. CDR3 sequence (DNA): TGCAGCGTTGTTTCTCGCCGGGACAGGGGGAGCAATGAGCAGTTCTTC.